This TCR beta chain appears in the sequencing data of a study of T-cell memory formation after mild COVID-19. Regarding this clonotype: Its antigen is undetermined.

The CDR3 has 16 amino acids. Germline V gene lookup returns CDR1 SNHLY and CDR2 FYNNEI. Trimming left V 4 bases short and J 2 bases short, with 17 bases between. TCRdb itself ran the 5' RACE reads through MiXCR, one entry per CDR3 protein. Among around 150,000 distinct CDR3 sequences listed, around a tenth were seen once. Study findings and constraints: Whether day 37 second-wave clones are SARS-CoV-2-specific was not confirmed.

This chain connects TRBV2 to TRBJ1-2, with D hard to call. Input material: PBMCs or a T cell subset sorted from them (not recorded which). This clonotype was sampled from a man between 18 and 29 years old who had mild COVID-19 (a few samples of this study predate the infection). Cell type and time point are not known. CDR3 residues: CASSGNSRRANYGYTF. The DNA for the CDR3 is TGTGCCAGCAGTGGAAACTCTAGGAGAGCGAACTATGGCTACACCTTC.